The 18 T cell receptor beta chains listed next were all sequenced from one sample in a study of blood T cell repertoires in COVID-19. The data were produced by immunoSEQ multiplex PCR, yet TCRdb's version contains in-frame clones alone and is incomplete. The sample has about 410,000 clones; about 89% are singletons. The sample consisted of peripheral blood. The receptors derive from a woman aged 40 to 55 with COVID-19, enrolled during active disease.

This clone was seen only once. The chain recombines TRBV24-1 with TRBJ2-1; 9 bases map to TRBD2. The CDR3 sequence is 16 residues long. Trimming cost V 1 base and J 2 bases; bases outside gene matches: 2. The germline gives CDR1 KGHDR, CDR2 SFDVKD. This CDR3 is CATSDFRGGAYNEQFF. CDR3 sequence (DNA): TGTGCCACCAGTGATTTTCGCGGGGGGGCCTACAATGAGCAGTTCTTC.

This chain links TRBV10-3 with TRBJ1-1; the D gene is possibly TRBD1 (5 bases). The V end was cut by 3 bases, the J end by 2 bases, with 10 bases between. Germline CDR1 ENHRY, CDR2 SYGVKD. The CDR3 loop spans 14 amino acids. CDR3 region: CAISDGRDNTEAFF. The CDR3 DNA is TGTGCCATCAGTGACGGCAGGGATAACACTGAAGCTTTCTTT.

The sample holds a few counts of this clone. The chain recombines TRBV5-5 with TRBJ2-1, with no clear D. CDR3 size: 14 residues. Between the trimmed V and J ends, which lost 2 bases and 4 bases, there was a span of 10 bases. Germline V lookup: CDR1 SGHKS, CDR2 YYEKEE (reference sequence). This CDR3 reads CASSFSAGYNEQFF. The CDR3 region has the DNA TGTGCCAGCAGCTTCTCCGCCGGTTACAATGAGCAGTTCTTC. The entire variable domain, with the rest obtained from reference TRBV5-5 and TRBJ2-1, is as follows: DAGVTQSPTHLIKTRGQQVTLRCSPISGHKSVSWYQQVLGQGPQFIFQYYEKEERGRGNFPDRFSARQFPNYSSELNVNALLLGDSALYLCASSFSAGYNEQFFGPGTRLTVL.

The V gene is TRBV3-1 (or the pseudogene TRBV3-2), the J gene TRBJ2-5, with 11 bases matching TRBD2. CDR3 length equals 16 residues. Germline V gives CDR1 LGHDT, CDR2 YNNKEL (reference sequence). J was trimmed by 1 base and V by 5 bases; bases with no gene match: 6. The CDR3 nucleotides read TGTGCCAGCAGCAAATTGGGACTAGCGGCCCAAGAGACCCAGTACTTC. It encodes CASSKLGLAAQETQYF.

The gene calls are TRBV25-1 and TRBJ2-7, with 7 bases aligning to TRBD1. The ends lost 6 bases at V and 3 bases at J; junction bases unmatched: 5. Germline CDR1 MGHDK, CDR2 SYGVNS. The CDR3 is 13 amino acids. In nucleotides, the CDR3 is TGTGCCAGCAGAGGGACAGCTATCTACGAGCAGTACTTC. It translates to CASRGTAIYEQYF.

Turning to this clone: This CDR3 is also generated by other DNA sequences in the sample. In DNA, the CDR3 is TGTGCCAGCAGTGCACAGGGGGGAGAAGAGACCCAGTACTTC. Translated, it gives CASSAQGGEETQYF. The V call is TRBV2, the J call TRBJ2-5; 8 nucleotides align to TRBD1. The CDR3 covers 14 residues. The ends lost 4 bases at V and 3 bases at J; junction bases unmatched: 4. Per germline, CDR1 SNHLY and CDR2 FYNNEI.

The chain uses TRBV4-3 and TRBJ2-2; tentatively, D is TRBD1 (6 bases). Trimming left V 0 bases short and J 4 bases short, with 12 bases between. The CDR3 totals 16 residues. Germline V CDR1 and CDR2: LGHNA, YSLEER. The CDR3 DNA reads as TGCGCCAGCAGCCAAGAAAGCACAGGGCTCACCGGGGAGCTGTTTTTT. This encodes CASSQESTGLTGELFF.

V gene TRBV10-3 combines with J gene TRBJ1-5; 9 bases agree with TRBD1. The CDR3 has 17 residues. The germline V gene encodes CDR1 ENHRY and CDR2 SYGVKD. V lost 1 base and J lost 6; bases outside the gene matches: 10. The CDR3 region is CAISELQGASKFQPQHF. The DNA of the CDR3 is TGTGCCATCAGTGAGTTACAGGGGGCTAGTAAATTTCAGCCCCAGCATTTT.

The chain has TRBV30 and TRBJ1-1, with D uncertain. Trimming took 2 bases from V and 10 from J, leaving 11 bases between them. The CDR3 spans 11 residues. Germline values: CDR1 GTSNPN, CDR2 SVGIG (reference sequence). Here the CDR3 reads CAWSPVVGAFF. DNA for the CDR3: TGTGCCTGGAGTCCGGTCGTTGGAGCTTTCTTT.

This clone was seen only a few times. The rearrangement uses TRBV6-5 and TRBJ1-5; D is undetermined. CDR3 size: 16 residues. CDR1 is MNHEY, CDR2 SVGAGI, per germline. V dropped 2 bases and J dropped 1 base, with 12 bases sitting between them. The DNA of the CDR3 is TGTGCCAGCAGTTACCTCTCAGGTAGGAGCAATCAGCCCCAGCATTTT. This gives the protein CASSYLSGRSNQPQHF.

This sequence joins TRBV5-8 and TRBJ1-1; perhaps TRBD1 as D (6 bases). V lost 0 bases to trimming and J lost 4 bases, with 16 bases between them. This CDR3 has 16 residues. Germline CDR1 SGHTS, CDR2 YDEGEE. The CDR3 protein is CASSLGHRALGTEAFF. CDR3 nucleotide sequence: TGTGCCAGCAGCTTGGGGCACAGGGCTTTAGGCACTGAAGCTTTCTTT.

The rearrangement links TRBV5-6 to TRBJ2-5; D might be TRBD2 (6 bases). Germline V gene lookup returns CDR1 SGHDT and CDR2 YYEEEE. This CDR3 has 14 residues. Trimming removed 4 bases from V and 5 bases from J, with 15 bases in between. CDR3: CASSLGPGDETQYF. The CDR3 DNA reads TGTGCCAGCAGCCTCGGGCCGGGGGACGAGACCCAGTACTTC.

The chain links TRBV28 to TRBJ1-1, with a possible D match to TRBD1 (5 bases). Trimming left V 7 bases short and J 1 base short, with 19 bases between. Germline CDR1 reads MDHEN; CDR2 reads SYDVKM. The CDR3 is 16 residues long. The CDR3 coding sequence is TGTGCCAGCACCTTGGGCCGGGGGAAAAGGAACACTGAAGCTTTCTTT. Translating gives CASTLGRGKRNTEAFF.

Only one count was recorded for this clone. The chain has TRBV14 and TRBJ1-5; a possible D gene is TRBD1 (6 bases). CDR3 length equals 23 residues. Trimming took off 1 base at V and 0 bases at J, with 31 bases between the two ends. Germline V gene lookup returns CDR1 SGHDN and CDR2 FVKESK. CDR3 in amino acids: CASSQGMRRIPSMGHSSNQPQHF. The CDR3 DNA follows: TGTGCCAGCAGCCAAGGTATGAGAAGGATCCCCAGCATGGGACACTCTAGCAATCAGCCCCAGCATTTT.

The J gene is TRBJ1-1, the V gene TRBV15; D possibly corresponds to TRBD1 (6 bases). The V and J ends lost 0 bases and 7 bases respectively, with 12 bases between them. Per the germline V gene, CDR1 is LNHNV and CDR2 is YYDKDF (reference sequence). CDR3 length: 14 amino acids. The CDR3 region has the DNA TGTGCCACCAGCAGAGATAGGGCAGGGGATGAAGCTTTCTTT. It is translated as CATSRDRAGDEAFF.

This clone was recorded only once. The chain links TRBV2 to TRBJ1-6, with 8 bases fitting TRBD1. J gave up 9 bases and V 1 base, and 11 bases lay outside the gene matches. CDR1 and CDR2 from the germline V gene are SNHLY and FYNNEI. This CDR3 is 17 amino acids long. CDR3 coding DNA: TGTGCCAGCAGTGAAGATAGCCTAACAGGGGGTATTTCACCCCTCCACTTT. Translated, it gives CASSEDSLTGGISPLHF.

The rearrangement uses TRBV6-2 or TRBV6-3 and TRBJ2-7; TRBD1 aligns across 8 bases. The J segment lost 3 bases and the V segment lost 6 bases, leaving 10 bases of the junction unmatched. Germline V gene sequence: CDR1 MNHEY, CDR2 SVGEGT. This CDR3 is built from 15 residues. CDR3 DNA sequence: TGTGCCAGCAGCCCGACGACAGGGGACTTCTACGAGCAGTACTTC. Its protein product is CASSPTTGDFYEQYF.

The CDR3 nucleotides are TGTGCCAGCAGACCGGGACAGGGTAATCAGCCCCAGCATTTT. It is translated as CASRPGQGNQPQHF. This chain connects TRBV6-5 to TRBJ1-5; 9 bases line up with TRBD1. The V gene end was trimmed by 6 bases and the J gene end by 4 bases; junction bases not matched to a gene: 4. Germline CDR1 and CDR2: MNHEY and SVGAGI. The CDR3 is 14 amino acids.